One sample yielded the 3 T cell receptor beta chains listed below, sequenced in a study of shared clonotypes between healthy human individuals. Data came from immunoSEQ multiplex PCR; TCRdb stores just in-frame clones and leaves some out. The sample has under 1 million clones; around 96% are singletons. Naive CD8 cells, CD45RO-negative and positively selected for CCR7, excluded terminally differentiated effector memory CD45RA+ cells. Sequencing was performed on naive CD8+ T cells sorted from blood. Source of these receptors: a man aged 30 to 45 in good health.

The V call is TRBV27, the J call TRBJ2-1; 9 nucleotides match TRBD2. Losses at the gene ends were 1 base for V and 6 bases for J; bases not matched to a gene: 7. Per the germline V gene, CDR1 is MNHEY and CDR2 is SMNVEV (reference sequence). The CDR3 is 16 residues long. The CDR3 DNA follows: TGTGCCAGCAGTTTATTAGCGGGAGATGAAGCCAATGAGCAGTTCTTC. Protein sequence: CASSLLAGDEANEQFF.

The chain joins TRBV28 to TRBJ1-4, with TRBD1 as a possible D gene (5 bases). V lost 6 bases and J 4 bases, leaving 18 bases between the germline ends. The germline gives CDR1 MDHEN, CDR2 SYDVKM. The CDR3 sequence is 16 residues long. The CDR3, as DNA: TGTGCCAGCAGCGAAATATGGGGACGGAGTAATGAAAAACTGTTTTTT. Its translation is CASSEIWGRSNEKLFF.

This chain joins TRBV7-6 and TRBJ2-4; maybe TRBD1 (5 bases). The CDR3 runs 15 residues. The ends were cut back, 6 bases at V and 7 bases at J, with 19 bases in the middle. CDR1 and CDR2 from the germline V gene are SGHVS and FNYEAQ. CDR3 sequence (DNA): TGTGCCAGCAGTCCGCTCCAAGGGGTAGGGAACATTCAGTACTTC. Translating it yields CASSPLQGVGNIQYF. Filled out from reference TRBV7-6 and TRBJ2-4, the complete variable domain reads GAGVSQSPRYKVTKRGQDVALRCDPISGHVSLYWYRQALGQGPEFLTYFNYEAQQDKSGLPNDRFSAERPEGSISTLTIQRTEQRDSAMYRCASSPLQGVGNIQYFGAGTRLSVL.